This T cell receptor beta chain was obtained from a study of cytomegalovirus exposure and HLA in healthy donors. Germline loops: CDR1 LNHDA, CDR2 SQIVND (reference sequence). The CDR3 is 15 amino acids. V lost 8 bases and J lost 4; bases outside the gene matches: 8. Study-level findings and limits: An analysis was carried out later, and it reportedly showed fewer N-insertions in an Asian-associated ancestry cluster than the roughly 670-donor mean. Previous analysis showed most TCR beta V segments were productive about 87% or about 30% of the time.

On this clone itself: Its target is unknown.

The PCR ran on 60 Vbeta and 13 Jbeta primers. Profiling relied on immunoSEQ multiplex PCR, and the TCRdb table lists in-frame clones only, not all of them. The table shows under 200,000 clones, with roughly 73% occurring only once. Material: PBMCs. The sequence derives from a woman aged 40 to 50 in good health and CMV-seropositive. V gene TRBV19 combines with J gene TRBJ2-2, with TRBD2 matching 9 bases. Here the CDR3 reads CASGLAGVATGELFF. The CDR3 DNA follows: TGTGCCAGTGGGTTAGCGGGAGTGGCCACCGGGGAGCTGTTTTTT. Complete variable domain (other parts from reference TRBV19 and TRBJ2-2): DGGITQSPKYLFRKEGQNVTLSCEQNLNHDAMYWYRQDPGQGLRLIYYSQIVNDFQKGDIAEGYSVSREKKESFPLTVTSAQKNPTAFYLCASGLAGVATGELFFGEGSRLTVL.